These T cell receptor beta chains were read from a single sample in a study of control samples from healthy donors and cancer patients. The data were produced by immunoSEQ multiplex PCR, yet TCRdb's version contains in-frame clones alone and is incomplete. The data show approximately 45,000 clones, with roughly 90% seen just once and around a fifth held by the top ten. The source material was PBMCs. The receptors here all came from a woman aged 40-49 years with head and neck cancer. CDR3s include the opening cysteine and the closing phenylalanine or tryptophan. A D gene is named only where the DNA matches it firmly. Clone size appears in some rows only: once, few, many, or a class for an expanded clone.

clone size | D gene | J gene | V gene | CDR3 protein | CDR3 DNA
NA | NA | TRBJ1-2 | TRBV18 | CASSPVKQGYGYTF | TGTGCCAGCTCACCAGTGAAACAGGGCTATGGCTACACCTTC
NA | NA | TRBJ1-1 | TRBV19 | CASLARGEAFF | TGTGCCAGCCTGGCAAGGGGTGAAGCTTTCTTT
NA | NA | TRBJ2-5 | TRBV29-1 | CSARYGGETQYF | TGCAGCGCCCGCTACGGAGGGGAGACCCAGTACTTC
NA | TRBD1 | TRBJ2-7 | TRBV19 | CASSMGTGVGVYEQYF | TGTGCCAGTAGTATGGGGACAGGGGTTGGGGTCTACGAGCAGTACTTC
NA | TRBD2 | TRBJ2-3 | TRBV7-9 | CASRAGASTDTQYF | TGTGCCAGCAGAGCGGGGGCCAGCACAGATACGCAGTATTTT
NA | NA | TRBJ2-7 | TRBV7-2 | CASSLFSYEQYF | TGTGCCAGCAGCTTATTCTCCTACGAGCAGTACTTC
NA | NA | TRBJ2-7 | TRBV7-6 | CASSLAQDYEQYF | TGTGCCAGCAGCTTAGCACAGGACTACGAGCAGTACTTC
NA | NA | TRBJ2-5 | TRBV5-1 | CASSSTPAGLQETQYF | TGCGCCAGCAGCTCCACCCCCGCAGGGCTACAAGAGACCCAGTACTTC
NA | NA | TRBJ1-2 | TRBV5-1 | CASSWTASNYGYTF | TGCGCCAGCAGCTGGACAGCGTCCAACTATGGCTACACCTTC
NA | NA | TRBJ2-2 | TRBV19 | CASSSDSGLIGELFF | TGTGCCAGTAGTTCGGACTCGGGGTTGATTGGGGAGCTGTTTTTT
NA | TRBD1 | TRBJ2-5 | TRBV4-1 | CASSDSGTGEETQYF | TGCGCCAGCAGCGACTCCGGGACAGGGGAAGAGACCCAGTACTTC
NA | NA | TRBJ2-5 | TRBV3-1/TRBV3-2 | CASSLIGASLQETQYF | TGTGCCAGCAGCCTCATCGGGGCTAGCTTGCAAGAGACCCAGTACTTC
NA | NA | TRBJ1-1 | TRBV13 | CASSLGLGPRGRVTEAFF | TGTGCCAGCAGCTTAGGCCTTGGGCCCCGGGGGAGGGTCACTGAAGCTTTCTTT
NA | NA | TRBJ1-1 | TRBV5-1 | CASSLDGRGTEAFF | TGCGCCAGCAGCTTGGACGGACGAGGCACTGAAGCTTTCTTT
NA | NA | TRBJ1-2 | TRBV19 | CASSVRWGGYTF | TGTGCCAGTAGTGTCAGATGGGGGGGCTACACCTTC
once | NA | TRBJ2-1 | TRBV14 | CASSQSLRLVGNEQFF | TGTGCCAGCAGCCAGAGCTTACGACTAGTTGGGAATGAGCAGTTCTTC
NA | NA | TRBJ2-5 | TRBV6-5 | CASSSLQTQYF | TGTGCCAGCAGTTCTCTACAGACCCAGTACTTC
NA | TRBD1 | TRBJ1-2 | TRBV24-1 | CATSESGQANYGYTF | TGTGCCACCAGTGAATCGGGACAGGCTAACTATGGCTACACCTTC
NA | NA | TRBJ2-1 | TRBV18 | CASSTRMQGYNEQFF | TGTGCCAGCTCAACTCGAATGCAGGGCTACAATGAGCAGTTCTTC
NA | TRBD1 | TRBJ1-1 | TRBV14 | CASSRRQGSGTEAFF | TGTGCCAGCAGCCGCCGACAGGGGAGTGGCACTGAAGCTTTCTTT
once | TRBD1 | TRBJ2-5 | TRBV7-9 | CASSMTGRETQYF | TGTGCCAGCAGCATGACAGGGCGAGAGACCCAGTACTTC
NA | NA | TRBJ1-1 | TRBV6-5 | CASSLFRSFTDTEAFF | TGTGCCAGCAGTTTATTCAGGTCATTTACTGACACTGAAGCTTTCTTT
few | TRBD2 | TRBJ2-1 | TRBV7-9 | CASSLGEGLGNEQFF | TGTGCCAGCAGCTTAGGGGAGGGACTAGGCAATGAGCAGTTCTTC
NA | NA | TRBJ1-1 | TRBV11-3 | CASSSGAGREAFF | TGTGCCAGCAGCTCGGGAGCGGGCCGCGAAGCTTTCTTT